This T cell receptor (beta chain) is drawn from a study of OX40 agonist ivuxolimab in advanced cancers. Context from the whole study: Ivuxolimab was a fully human IgG2 agonistic monoclonal antibody targeting the costimulatory receptor OX40 (CD134). Intravenous ivuxolimab was administered to patients every 2 weeks at six dose levels: 0.01, 0.1, 0.3, 1.5, 3 and 10 mg/kg. Of the approximately 54 patients in dose escalation, about 19 had hepatocellular carcinoma, around 15 had melanoma, 9 had renal cell carcinoma and 9 had head and neck cancer. In the dose-escalation cohort, 70% to 85% of patients were male, and the mean age was around 65 years with a range of 23 to 79. Prior anti-PD-1, anti-PD-L1 or anti-CTLA-4 therapy was permitted, and checkpoint inhibitors had been received by more than 35% of dose-escalation patients. Partial responses were achieved by three dose-escalation patients, of whom one had hepatocellular carcinoma and two had cutaneous melanoma. Peripheral TCRbeta sequencing aimed to test whether ivuxolimab altered TCR sequence diversity and caused clonal T-cell expansion. The paper reports the monotherapy dose-escalation portion (N = 52 patients) of the phase I ivuxolimab trial.

Genomic DNA was extracted from sorted cells for sequencing of the TCRbeta CDR3 region. The immunoSEQ Assay was used for sequencing of TCRbeta CDR3 regions. The clones in this table, taken by TCRdb from immuneACCESS, are in-frame only. Not every clone is retained; where verified, under half of the shortfall comes from an unresolved V gene, and the cause of the rest is unknown. The sample contains some 76,000 clones, approximately 93% of them found a single time. Of the sample, 5.5% to 7% is held by the ten largest clones. Patients with autoimmune disease history or receiving systemic immunosuppression were excluded from the trial. In every dose cohort, peripheral blood was drawn for TCR sequencing at baseline, cycle 4 day 1, and cycle 7 day 1. Samples were obtained from an open-label, multicenter, first-in-human phase I dose-escalation trial of ivuxolimab. The trial enrolled adults with locally advanced or metastatic head and neck squamous cell, hepatocellular, melanoma or renal cell carcinoma. Before TCR sequencing, CD4+ T cells and CD8+ T cells from peripheral blood were sorted into separate populations.

Comment on this clone: Its antigen target is currently unknown. The record has no base qualities; no much larger clone is one base away.

The paper as a whole reports these results and caveats: Partial responders in the 0.1-3.0 mg/kg groups had among the lowest normalized peripheral clonal expansion, especially among CD8+ T cells. After ivuxolimab, CD8+ T cells had more expanded clones than CD4+ T cells on average. The antigen specificity of the clonally expanded peripheral T cells was not determined. Low levels of normalized T-cell clonal expansion were also seen in some patients who did not respond. At doses from 0.1 to 3.0 mg/kg, clonal expansion was seen in both CD4+ and CD8+ blood T cells between baseline and week 6.

The source of this sequence is an adult with an advanced solid tumor such as melanoma, head and neck, liver or kidney cancer. The input for sequencing was CD4+ or CD8+ T cells sorted from blood, taken in a trial of the OX40 agonist ivuxolimab.

The nucleotide sequence is TGTGCCAGCAGCGTAGGAAACGGCGAGCAGTACTTC. Translated, this is CASSVGNGEQYF. The rearranged segments are TRBV9 and TRBJ2-7; the D gene is not confidently resolved. The germline ends are 7 bases apart after V is trimmed by 0 bases and J by 6 bases. The germline V gene provides CDR1 SGDLS and CDR2 YYNGEE. The CDR3 runs 12 residues from the cysteine to the phenylalanine. Only the CDR3 part of the read is kept: 36 bases, read in frame from the first base.